The sequence of this T cell receptor (beta chain) was determined in a study of follicular helper T cells after annual influenza vaccination (dated by TCRdb to 2015 to 2018). For the study in its entirety: Blood was drawn on days 0, 7 and 28 after each seasonal influenza vaccination. To study recall of cTfh clones, some subjects were followed through successive annual vaccinations in the 2013-2014, 2014-2015 and 2015-2016 seasons. Six subjects had multi-year samples: four covered two vaccination seasons and two covered three seasons. One week after vaccination, a second recruited cohort of 12 to 13 subjects (Table S1) displayed a similar ICOS+CD38+ cTfh response. Samples from 2013-2014 were cryopreserved, whereas samples from 2015 were processed immediately after collection.

Adults were given seasonal inactivated influenza vaccine (Fluvarix), and sorted blood CD4 subsets were followed by TCRB sequencing before and after vaccination. To be eligible, subjects had to live in the community and must not have received influenza vaccine in the previous 6 months. Exclusions included influenza vaccine contraindications, substance abuse, HIV/AIDS, active malignancy, immunomodulatory medication and active illness such as respiratory infection. Between roughly 40 and 100 mL of blood was sampled per time point. Either Ficoll-Paque PLUS or SepMate separation was used to isolate PBMC. As a non-Tfh comparison subset, CXCR5- memory CD4 T cells were sorted. Before DNA was extracted, the cell subsets were sorted from PBMC using a BD FACS Aria. What the study reported, not specific to this receptor: Only about 9.5-22% of analyzed cells yielded productive TCRB sequences, so sampling of rare clonotypes was not possible. A recurrent oligoclonal ICOS+CD38+ cTfh response containing tetramer and AIM influenza-specific clonotypes was recalled by successive annual vaccinations. Day 7 ICOS+CD38+ clones were most often found later in ICOS-CD38- cTfh, suggesting that subset may serve as a memory reservoir. Undersampling of the much larger non-cTfh compartments could not be excluded when assessing influenza clone enrichment. ICOS+CD38+ cTfh clonality correlated with the frequency of that population, and its change correlated with the change in circulating plasmablast frequency.

As for this clone: There is no known antigen for this receptor. No much larger clone exists at a distance of one base, and base qualities are not known.

CDR1 and CDR2 are read off the germline V gene as SGHTA and FQGNSA. At the junction V is shortened by 1 base and J by 5 bases, with 15 bases in between. The CDR3 numbers 16 residues from cysteine through phenylalanine. Only CDR3 DNA is held: 48 bases, read in frame from base 1. The library was built by means of the immunoSEQ multiplex PCR assay. Adaptive Biotechnologies handled the TCRB amplification, library preparation, sequencing and preliminary bioinformatics at Survey level resolution. Regarding the original processing steps: Clonality was computed in R as 1 minus normalized Shannon entropy; the Gini index was calculated with the R package ineq. To get the overlap score, the summed counts of shared sequences were divided by the total counts of all sequences in both of the compared samples. Shared-clonotype significance used Fisher's exact test assuming a theoretical repertoire of 10^7 TCRB sequences. TCRdb limited this immuneACCESS table to in-frame rearrangements with V and J called. A share of clones is missing; checked studies link under half to unresolved V genes, and the rest is unexplained. V and J calls and clone size come straight from that table; D and trimming were deduced from the DNA. Recorded for this sample are over 8,500 clones; 65% to 85% of them occurred a single time. Clones ranked in the top ten supply around 0.9% of the sample.

The sequenced sample was CXCR5- memory CD4+ T cells sorted from blood, obtained 6 weeks after influenza vaccination. This sample's cell subset or site label indicates: CXCR5- memory CD4 T cells. The sequence was obtained from an adult who received the influenza vaccine. The V and J genes are TRBV7-2 and TRBJ2-1; a tentative D match to TRBD1 spans 6 bases. The sequence in DNA is TGTGCCAGCAGCTTAGGCCGAGGACAGCGTAACAATGAGCAGTTCTTC. It translates as CASSLGRGQRNNEQFF.